This is a list of T cell receptor beta chains from one sample in a study of identical twins. TCRdb called the 5' RACE reads again in MiXCR, with one record for every CDR3 protein. The top ten hold roughly 4.3% of the sample, which has fewer than 900,000 distinct CDR3 sequences, approximately 21% seen once. These data also formed part of another study, on T cells expressing NK-cell markers.

The source material was PBMCs. The receptors shown here come from a woman in her late teens or twenties in good health. The CDR3 runs from the conserved cysteine through the conserved F or W. A D gene is named only where the DNA matches it firmly. Size is omitted from some rows. Given values are once, few, many or a class for expanded clones.

CDR3 protein	CDR3 DNA	V gene	J gene	D gene	clone size
CANRTSGRNEQFF	TGTGCCAACCGAACTAGCGGGAGGAATGAGCAGTTCTTC	TRBV2	TRBJ2-1	TRBD2	.
CSVEGLAAYNEQFF	TGCAGCGTGGAGGGACTAGCGGCCTACAATGAGCAGTTCTTC	TRBV29-1	TRBJ2-1	TRBD2	few
CASSLSIGSSYNEQFF	TGTGCCAGCAGCTTGTCGATCGGCAGCTCCTACAATGAGCAGTTCTTC	TRBV7-2	TRBJ2-1	.	few
CSASLAGVGTQYF	TGCAGTGCTAGTCTAGCGGGAGTGGGTACGCAGTATTTT	TRBV20-1	TRBJ2-3	TRBD2	few
CATSRGLELGKLFF	TGTGCCACCAGCAGAGGACTCGAACTAGGGAAACTGTTTTTT	TRBV15	TRBJ1-4	.	few
CASSLVLAGLQETQYF	TGCGCCAGCAGCTTGGTTCTAGCGGGGCTACAAGAGACCCAGTACTTC	TRBV5-1	TRBJ2-5	TRBD2	.
CASLPGALSYNEQFF	TGTGCCAGCCTCCCGGGGGCCCTATCCTACAATGAGCAGTTCTTC	TRBV12-3/TRBV12-4	TRBJ2-1	.	.
CASSPLPFVREDTGELFF	TGTGCCAGCAGTCCCCTACCATTTGTACGGGAGGACACCGGGGAGCTGTTTTTT	TRBV28	TRBJ2-2	TRBD2	few
CASSFERASRYEQYF	TGCGCCAGCAGCTTCGAAAGGGCCTCTCGCTACGAGCAGTACTTC	TRBV5-1	TRBJ2-7	.	.
CSGQSFRGSYNEQFF	TGCAGTGGCCAGAGCTTTAGGGGGTCCTACAATGAGCAGTTCTTC	TRBV20-1	TRBJ2-1	.	few
CASSPLAGGRSYEQYF	TGTGCCAGCAGCCCACTAGCGGGGGGGCGTTCCTACGAGCAGTACTTC	TRBV5-6	TRBJ2-7	TRBD2	.
CAHGRVGYEQYF	TGTGCCCATGGGAGGGTGGGTTACGAGCAGTACTTC	TRBV10-3	TRBJ2-7	TRBD2	.
CASSLALGLAGEQYF	TGTGCCAGCAGCTTAGCTCTGGGACTAGCGGGAGAGCAGTACTTC	TRBV7-2	TRBJ2-7	TRBD2	.